One sample yielded the 23 T cell receptor beta chains listed below, sequenced in a study of T cell responses to AZD1222 COVID-19 vaccine. Produced via immunoSEQ multiplex PCR; TCRdb's table is partial and in-frame only. The sample lists 130,000 to 150,000 clones; roughly 89% were seen once. The material sequenced was peripheral blood, taken on day 0 of AZD1222 vaccination. The origin of the receptors is an adult in good health.

V and J are TRBV6-5 and TRBJ2-5; the D gene is possibly TRBD2 (5 bases). The length of the CDR3 is 13 residues. Trimming cost V 4 bases and J 1 base, with 7 bases left between them. The V gene's germline CDR1 is MNHEY and CDR2 SVGAGI. The CDR3 DNA is TGTGCCAGCAGTTCGGGATTCCAAGAGACCCAGTACTTC. Amino acid sequence: CASSSGFQETQYF.

The chain has TRBV5-8 and TRBJ1-5; D is possibly TRBD1 (5 bases). V was trimmed by 2 bases and J by 4 bases, leaving 13 bases between them. CDR3 length equals 15 residues. Germline V gene data show CDR1 as SGHTS and CDR2 as YDEGEE. CDR3 sequence reads: CASSFEGGENQPQHF. In DNA form, the CDR3 reads TGTGCCAGCAGCTTTGAAGGAGGGGAGAATCAGCCCCAGCATTTT.

This rearrangement joins TRBV6-1 to TRBJ2-1; 7 positions agree with TRBD2. With 1 base clipped from V and 11 bases from J, the junction kept 11 bases outside the gene matches. The CDR3 runs 15 residues. Germline assignment: CDR1 MNHNS and CDR2 SASEGT. The CDR3 region is CASSEVSGPLGKQFF. The CDR3 DNA sequence: TGTGCCAGCAGTGAAGTTAGCGGGCCCCTGGGAAAGCAGTTCTTC.

V is TRBV21-1 and J is TRBJ2-7; the DNA was not compared with TRBD1, the D call given in the table. TRBV21-1 is tagged as a pseudogene. This CDR3 region has 17 residues. CDR3 protein: CASSDNRRGQGVYEQYF. CDR3 DNA sequence: TGTGCCAGCAGTGACAATCGGAGAGGACAGGGGGTTTACGAGCAGTACTTC.

The chain carries TRBV4-3 and TRBJ1-2; D not resolved. Trimming took off 1 base at V and 7 bases at J, with 10 bases between the two ends. CDR3 length: 13 residues. Germline CDR1 is LGHNA and CDR2 is YSLEER. In DNA, the CDR3 is TGCGCCAGCAGCCAAGTGGTCAACGCTGGCTACACCTTC. Translated: CASSQVVNAGYTF.

The rearrangement uses TRBV9 and TRBJ2-1; D might be TRBD1 (6 bases). The CDR3 totals 17 residues. V was shortened by 2 bases and J by 8 bases, with 23 bases between the two germline ends. Per the germline V gene, CDR1 is SGDLS and CDR2 is YYNGEE. The CDR3 here is CASSVSPLDSAGDEQFF. The CDR3 region has the DNA TGTGCCAGCAGCGTTTCCCCCCTCGACTCCGCAGGGGATGAGCAGTTCTTC.

This chain connects TRBV20-1 to TRBJ2-1; 15 bases align to TRBD2. CDR3 size: 17 residues. The germline CDR1 and CDR2 sequences are DFQATT and SNEGSKA (reference sequence). V lost 3 bases to trimming and J lost 8 bases; unmatched junction nucleotides: 11. The CDR3 sequence is CSASGLAGGQPIDEQFF. In nucleotides, the CDR3 is TGCAGTGCTAGTGGACTAGCGGGGGGGCAACCTATCGATGAGCAGTTCTTC.

The chain couples TRBV28 to TRBJ2-1; D possibly corresponds to TRBD1 (5 bases). Deletions cut 9 bases from V and 4 bases from J, with 10 bases between. The CDR3 spans 12 residues. Germline CDR1 MDHEN, CDR2 SYDVKM. The CDR3 DNA is TGTGCCAGTTACCAGGGATACAATGAGCAGTTCTTC. This gives the protein CASYQGYNEQFF.

The V call is TRBV7-9, the J call TRBJ2-5; D might be TRBD1 (5 bases). Germline CDR1 SEHNR, CDR2 FQNEAQ (reference sequence). V was pared by 3 bases and J by 7 bases, with 24 bases between. The CDR3 loop spans 17 amino acids. CDR3 sequence (DNA): TGTGCCAGCAGCTTTTGGGCTCCAGGGCAGCAAATTAGGACCCAGTACTTC. Translation gives CASSFWAPGQQIRTQYF.

This clone was recorded only once. The chain is built from TRBV27 and TRBJ1-2; D is ambiguous. Trimming cost V 5 bases and J 8 bases, with 12 bases left between them. CDR1 is MNHEY, CDR2 SMNVEV, per germline (reference sequence). This CDR3 is 12 amino acids long. The CDR3 DNA sequence: TGTGCCAGCAGTCCCTCTGGTCGGGGCTACACCTTC. This codes for CASSPSGRGYTF.

The chain has TRBV7-2 and TRBJ2-3; tentatively, D is TRBD2 (6 bases). The germline V and J ends were trimmed by 1 base and 0 bases, with 8 bases remaining between them. CDR1 and CDR2 from the germline V gene are SGHTA and FQGNSA. This CDR3 region has 15 residues. CDR3 region: CASSLGGTSTDTQYF. As DNA, the CDR3 is TGTGCCAGCAGCTTAGGAGGGACTAGCACAGATACGCAGTATTTT.

The V call is TRBV27, the J call TRBJ1-6; D possibly corresponds to TRBD1 (5 bases). Germline V CDR1 and CDR2: MNHEY, SMNVEV (reference sequence). The CDR3 length is 15 residues. Trimming pared 3 bases from V and 7 bases from J, leaving 13 bases between. This CDR3 reads CASSLGTERNSPLHF. The CDR3 DNA follows: TGTGCCAGCAGTTTGGGGACGGAACGCAATTCACCCCTCCACTTT.

A single count supports this clone. V gene TRBV15 combines with J gene TRBJ1-1, with TRBD1 as a possible D gene (5 bases). V lost 3 bases, J lost 4 bases, and 12 bases lay in between. The CDR3 sequence is 14 residues long. CDR1 is LNHNV, CDR2 YYDKDF, per germline (reference sequence). CDR3 loop: CATSRKGATTEAFF. Here the CDR3 DNA reads TGTGCCACCAGCAGGAAAGGGGCGACCACTGAAGCTTTCTTT.

This clone was counted a single time. V and J are TRBV6-2 or TRBV6-3 and TRBJ2-1, with a tentative D call TRBD2 (8 bases). The germline gives CDR1 MNHEY, CDR2 SVGEGT. V was shortened by 1 base and J by 8 bases, with 15 bases between the two germline ends. This CDR3 is 15 amino acids long. CDR3 in DNA: TGTGCCAGCAGTTACTTTTCGGGAGGGGGCGATGAGCAGTTCTTC. As protein: CASSYFSGGGDEQFF.

The chain couples TRBV6-2 or TRBV6-3 to TRBJ1-1; no definite D call. Per germline, CDR1 MNHEY and CDR2 SVGEGT. The CDR3 loop spans 15 amino acids. Trimming removed 6 bases from V and 3 bases from J, with 17 bases in between. The DNA of the CDR3 is TGTGCCAGCAGCCGGTCGACACGGGCGGACACTGAAGCTTTCTTT. Protein sequence: CASSRSTRADTEAFF.

This rearrangement joins TRBV27 to TRBJ2-1; tentatively, D is TRBD2 (5 bases). Germline V gene data show CDR1 as MNHEY and CDR2 as SMNVEV (reference sequence). The ends were cut back, 0 bases at V and 6 bases at J, with 18 bases in the middle. The CDR3 is 17 residues long. Written as DNA, the CDR3 is TGTGCCAGCAGTTTATCGAGGATCGGGATCCCTTTCAATGAGCAGTTCTTC. This encodes CASSLSRIGIPFNEQFF.

The chain joins TRBV27 to TRBJ2-7, with 9 bases matching TRBD1. This CDR3 is 14 amino acids long. Germline V gene lookup returns CDR1 MNHEY and CDR2 SMNVEV (reference sequence). V shed 5 bases and J 6 bases; nucleotides not matched to a gene: 8. CDR3 amino acids: CASSPYRTGAEQYF. The CDR3 DNA reads TGTGCCAGCAGTCCCTACCGGACAGGGGCCGAGCAGTACTTC.

The gene calls are TRBV29-1 and TRBJ1-2; perhaps TRBD1 as D (6 bases). This CDR3 spans 13 amino acids. Germline V gene lookup returns CDR1 SQVTM and CDR2 ANQGSEA. Between the trimmed V and J ends, which lost 4 bases and 7 bases, there was a span of 16 bases. CDR3 coding DNA: TGCAGCGTTGGGGTGGGGGCCGGCTCTGGCTACACCTTC. Translating it yields CSVGVGAGSGYTF.

This chain joins TRBV25-1 and TRBJ1-4; D unclear. The CDR3 consists of 15 residues. Trimming left V 0 bases short and J 4 bases short, with 9 bases between. Germline V CDR1 and CDR2: MGHDK, SYGVNS. CDR3 in DNA: TGTGCCAGCAGTGAATATCGCGGAGGTAATGAAAAACTGTTTTTT. Encoded protein: CASSEYRGGNEKLFF.

The chain has TRBV2 and TRBJ1-4, with a possible D match to TRBD1 (5 bases). V lost 4 bases to trimming and J lost 3 bases, with 15 bases between them. The CDR3 consists of 16 residues. The germline gives CDR1 SNHLY, CDR2 FYNNEI. CDR3 bases: TGTGCCAGCAGTGCGACTAGGGCGGGGGCTAATGAAAAACTGTTTTTT. Its protein product is CASSATRAGANEKLFF. Full variable domain (rest looked up from reference TRBV2 and TRBJ1-4): EPEVTQTPSHQVTQMGQEVILRCVPISNHLYFYWYRQILGQKVEFLVSFYNNEISEKSEIFDDQFSVERPDGSNFTLKIRSTKLEDSAMYFCASSATRAGANEKLFFGSGTQLSVL.

The chain couples TRBV11-2 to TRBJ1-2; D remains unclear. The germline CDR1 and CDR2 sequences are SGHAT and FQNNGV. The CDR3 has 13 amino acids. V was cut by 5 bases and J by 2 bases, with 9 bases left in between. In nucleotides, the CDR3 is TGTGCCAGCAGCCCTATGGACAACTATGGCTACACCTTC. This encodes CASSPMDNYGYTF.

The rearrangement joins TRBV5-1 to TRBJ1-1; D is undetermined. Germline CDR1 SGHRS, CDR2 YFSETQ. Trimming removed 0 bases at V and 4 bases at J, with 19 bases between. CDR3 length: 17 residues. The CDR3 loop reads CASSLGGRAPEGTEAFF. CDR3 nucleotide sequence: TGCGCCAGCAGCTTGGGGGGTAGGGCACCCGAAGGCACTGAAGCTTTCTTT. Full variable domain (rest looked up from reference TRBV5-1 and TRBJ1-1): KAGVTQTPRYLIKTRGQQVTLSCSPISGHRSVSWYQQTPGQGLQFLFEYFSETQRNKGNFPGRFSGRQFSNSRSEMNVSTLELGDSALYLCASSLGGRAPEGTEAFFGQGTRLTVV.

The rearrangement links TRBV5-5 to TRBJ1-5; a possible D gene is TRBD1 (6 bases). V was clipped by 4 bases and J by 0 bases, with 11 bases between them. The CDR3 extends over 15 amino acids. Looked up from germline, CDR1 is SGHKS and CDR2 is YYEKEE (reference sequence). CDR3: CASSRGQSSNQPQHF. In DNA, the CDR3 is TGTGCCAGCAGCCGCGGACAGAGTAGCAATCAGCCCCAGCATTTT.